These 26 T cell receptor beta chains share one sample of origin, sequenced in a study of T cell clonotyping in hematopoietic cell transplantation. Method: immunoSEQ multiplex PCR; TCRdb's copy keeps in-frame clones and lacks some. The sample comprises 14,000 or so clones, around three fifths of which are singletons, and roughly 10% rests with the top ten. Sequencing input: PBMCs. These receptors all stem from a human donor who either received an allogeneic hematopoietic cell transplant for a myeloid malignancy or was a related donor (not recorded which). Some clones in this sample may be carry-over from other donors' samples.

By sample share, this clone is medium-sized. The gene calls are TRBV9 and TRBJ2-1; 9 bases map to TRBD2. The ends lost 0 bases at V and 7 bases at J; junction bases unmatched: 5. The CDR3 runs to 15 residues. Per the germline V gene, CDR1 is SGDLS and CDR2 is YYNGEE. The CDR3 region has the DNA TGTGCCAGCAGCGTAGAAGCGGGGGGTACGAATGAGCAGTTCTTC. Translation: CASSVEAGGTNEQFF.

Details on this clone: One end of the junction does not line up with germline, which may come from a read error. The chain is built from TRBV28 and TRBJ1-2, with TRBD1 as a possible D gene (5 bases). The CDR3 contains 13 residues. CDR1 and CDR2 from the germline V gene are MDHEN and SYDVKM. This CDR3 reads CASSLLRLWGYTF. The CDR3 nucleotides read TGTGCCAGCAGTTTACTTCGGTTGTGGGGCTATACCTTC.

The V and J genes are TRBV29-1 and TRBJ1-1, with D possibly matching TRBD1 (5 bases). V was clipped by 4 bases and J by 1 base, with 10 bases between them. The CDR3 is 13 residues long. Germline assignment: CDR1 SQVTM and CDR2 ANQGSEA. For the CDR3, the DNA is TGCAGCGTTGTAAGGGGAGAGAACACTGAAGCTTTCTTT. This gives the protein CSVVRGENTEAFF.

CDR3 protein: CAWSVRQGAKSNQPQHF. CDR3 bases: TGTGCCTGGAGTGTAAGACAGGGGGCAAAGTCTAATCAGCCCCAGCATTTT. The chain carries TRBV30 and TRBJ1-5, with 10 bases that match TRBD1. This CDR3 contains 17 residues. V shed 0 bases and J 4 bases; nucleotides not matched to a gene: 9. Germline V lookup: CDR1 GTSNPN, CDR2 SVGIG (reference sequence).

V is TRBV4-3 and J is TRBJ1-1, with D tentatively TRBD1 (5 bases). The length of the CDR3 is 14 residues. The V end was cut by 0 bases, the J end by 11 bases, with 16 bases between. Germline V gene lookup returns CDR1 LGHNA and CDR2 YSLEER. CDR3 protein: CASSQDSAGQEAFF. CDR3 nucleotides: TGCGCCAGCAGCCAAGATTCGGCAGGGCAGGAGGCTTTCTTT.

The J gene is TRBJ1-2, the V gene TRBV2; a weak D match, TRBD1 (6 bases). Germline values: CDR1 SNHLY, CDR2 FYNNEI. V was clipped by 10 bases and J by 6 bases, with 21 bases between them. This CDR3 region has 14 residues. CDR3 amino acids: CATPASEAGDGYTF. The CDR3 DNA follows: TGTGCCACTCCCGCTTCGGAGGCAGGGGATGGCTACACCTTC. The variable domain in full, with the rest retrieved from reference TRBV2 and TRBJ1-2, is EPEVTQTPSHQVTQMGQEVILRCVPISNHLYFYWYRQILGQKVEFLVSFYNNEISEKSEIFDDQFSVERPDGSNFTLKIRSTKLEDSAMYFCATPASEAGDGYTFGSGTRLTVV.

The rearrangement links TRBV29-1 to TRBJ1-2; D is uncertain. CDR1 and CDR2 from the germline V gene are SQVTM and ANQGSEA. Trimming left V 3 bases short and J 2 bases short, with 4 bases between. The CDR3 consists of 11 residues. The CDR3 reads CSVEGNYGYTF. DNA of the CDR3: TGCAGCGTTGAGGGAAACTATGGCTACACCTTC. Drawing the rest from reference TRBV29-1 and TRBJ1-2, the complete variable domain is SAVISQKPSRDICQRGTSLTIQCQVDSQVTMMFWYRQQPGQSLTLIATANQGSEATYESGFVIDKFPISRPNLTFSTLTVSNMSPEDSSIYLCSVEGNYGYTFGSGTRLTVV.

The chain recombines TRBV27 with TRBJ1-5; D is unresolved. Trimming cost V 6 bases and J 7 bases, with 22 bases left between them. The CDR3 has 16 residues. The germline CDR1 and CDR2 sequences are MNHEY and SMNVEV (reference sequence). CDR3 loop: CASSPIRSGKGQPQHF. In DNA form, the CDR3 reads TGTGCCAGCAGCCCCATACGGTCGGGTAAAGGCCAGCCCCAGCATTTT.

The chain combines TRBV2 with TRBJ2-5, with 7 nucleotides matching TRBD2. There are 13 residues in the CDR3. The germline V gene encodes CDR1 SNHLY and CDR2 FYNNEI. V dropped 6 bases and J dropped 3; count of bases not matched to a gene: 4. The chain's CDR3 is CASRGGRKETQYF. The CDR3 DNA follows: TGTGCCAGCAGGGGGGGGAGAAAAGAGACCCAGTACTTC. Full variable domain (missing parts from reference TRBV2 and TRBJ2-5): EPEVTQTPSHQVTQMGQEVILRCVPISNHLYFYWYRQILGQKVEFLVSFYNNEISEKSEIFDDQFSVERPDGSNFTLKIRSTKLEDSAMYFCASRGGRKETQYFGPGTRLLVL.

The CDR3 loop is CAWSVNSGSTGELFF. In nucleotides, the CDR3 is TGTGCCTGGAGTGTAAATTCCGGCAGCACCGGGGAGCTGTTTTTT. The rearrangement links TRBV30 to TRBJ2-2; no clear D. Trimming stripped 0 bases from V and 4 bases from J, with 12 bases between. Germline V gene lookup returns CDR1 GTSNPN and CDR2 SVGIG (reference sequence). The CDR3 covers 15 residues.

The V call is TRBV4-3, the J call TRBJ1-6; a weak D match, TRBD1 (5 bases). There are 16 residues in the CDR3. Trimming took off 4 bases at V and 7 bases at J, with 17 bases between the two ends. CDR1 is LGHNA and CDR2 is YSLEER in the germline V gene. CDR3 sequence (DNA): TGCGCCAGCAGCCTCAATCTCCGGGGGGGAAATTCACCCCTCCACTTT. Translated, it gives CASSLNLRGGNSPLHF.

V and J are TRBV18 and TRBJ1-5; D uncertain. The germline V gene has CDR1 KGHSH and CDR2 LQKENI. V was shortened by 3 bases and J by 3 bases, with 12 bases between the two germline ends. The CDR3 sequence is 15 residues long. CDR3 sequence reads: CASSPRGNDNQPQHF. The DNA of the CDR3 is TGTGCCAGCTCACCTAGAGGCAACGACAATCAGCCCCAGCATTTT.

V is TRBV7-2 and J is TRBJ1-1; maybe TRBD1 (6 bases). The V and J ends lost 6 bases and 5 bases respectively, with 13 bases between them. The germline CDR1 and CDR2 sequences are SGHTA and FQGNSA. The CDR3 is 13 residues long. The CDR3 loop reads CASRQTGSTEAFF. The CDR3 coding sequence is TGTGCCAGCAGACAAACAGGGAGTACTGAAGCTTTCTTT.

V and J are TRBV6-5 and TRBJ2-7, with D perhaps being TRBD1 or TRBD2 (6 bases each). This CDR3 has 15 amino acids. Trimming stripped 6 bases from V and 7 bases from J, with 22 bases between. Germline V gives CDR1 MNHEY, CDR2 SVGAGI. The CDR3 DNA is TGTGCCAGCAGCCATACAGGGACGGGAGATCGGGAGCAGTACTTC. Amino acid sequence: CASSHTGTGDREQYF.

Regarding this clone: The limits of the CDR3 on the DNA are not certain, so only TCRdb's listed CDR3 is given. V usage is TRBV11-2 and J usage is TRBJ2-1; TRBD2 reflects the table's D call only, with no check against the DNA. The CDR3 is made up of 17 amino acids, end residues included. Germline values: CDR1 SGHAT, CDR2 FQNNGV. The CDR3 reads CASSFGPGLAANNEQFF.

V gene TRBV7-3 combines with J gene TRBJ2-1; D remains unclear. CDR1 is SGHTA, CDR2 FQGTGA, per germline. This CDR3 region has 12 residues. V gave up 5 bases and J gave up 13 bases, with 15 bases separating them. The DNA of the CDR3 is TGTGCCAGCAGCGCAACGCCACTGCTACAGTTCTTC. Encoded protein: CASSATPLLQFF.

Only a few counts were recorded for this clone. The chain employs TRBV7-2 and TRBJ2-3; 7 bases are shared with TRBD2. Trimming at V came to 5 bases and at J to 2 bases, leaving 7 bases not matched to a gene. Germline-derived CDR1 and CDR2 are SGHTA and FQGNSA. The CDR3 covers 15 residues. The CDR3, as DNA: TGTGCCAGCAGCCCTAGGAGGGACTACACAGATACGCAGTATTTT. It is translated as CASSPRRDYTDTQYF. The full variable domain, completed using reference TRBV7-2 and TRBJ2-3, is GAGVSQSPSNKVTEKGKDVELRCDPISGHTALYWYRQSLGQGLEFLIYFQGNSAPDKSGLPSDRFSAERTGGSVSTLTIQRTQQEDSAVYLCASSPRRDYTDTQYFGPGTRLTVL.

J is TRBJ1-1 and V is TRBV29-1; D ambiguous. This CDR3 has 11 residues. Trimming stripped 4 bases from V and 1 base from J, with 4 bases between. Germline CDR1 and CDR2: SQVTM and ANQGSEA. The chain's CDR3 is CSVGENTEAFF. The CDR3 nucleotides are TGCAGCGTTGGGGAGAACACTGAAGCTTTCTTT.

The V call is TRBV7-9, the J call TRBJ2-5; 8 nucleotides line up with TRBD2. The germline gives CDR1 SEHNR, CDR2 FQNEAQ (reference sequence). The V segment lost 2 bases and the J segment 0 bases; nucleotides outside the gene matches: 8. The CDR3 has 17 residues. Here the CDR3 reads CASSLPLTSAYQETQYF. In DNA form, the CDR3 reads TGTGCCAGCAGCTTACCCTTGACTAGCGCATACCAAGAGACCCAGTACTTC.

This chain uses TRBV30 with TRBJ2-7, with unresolved D. V lost 2 bases and J 4 bases, leaving 9 bases between the germline ends. Germline CDR1 GTSNPN, CDR2 SVGIG (reference sequence). The CDR3 is 12 residues long. The CDR3 DNA follows: TGTGCCTGGAGTCCCATGTTTTACGAGCAGTACTTC. Translation: CAWSPMFYEQYF.

A few counts support this clone. V is TRBV4-2 and J is TRBJ2-5; 8 nucleotides match TRBD2. The CDR3 has 15 amino acids. The trim removed 2 bases at V and 2 bases at J, leaving 4 bases unmatched. Germline CDR1 LGHNA, CDR2 YNFKEQ. CDR3 DNA: TGTGCCAGCAGCCAACATAGCGGGAAGCAAGAGACCCAGTACTTC. This translates into CASSQHSGKQETQYF.

The rearrangement uses TRBV5-1 and TRBJ2-5; 9 bases fit TRBD2. CDR1 SGHRS and CDR2 YFSETQ come from the germline V gene. The CDR3 spans 17 residues. V lost 0 bases to trimming and J lost 6 bases; unmatched junction nucleotides: 12. CDR3 DNA: TGCGCCAGCAGCTTGGAAGGTAGCGGGGGAACCGCGAAGACCCAGTACTTC. As protein: CASSLEGSGGTAKTQYF.

By its share, this clone is medium-sized (0.01 to 0.1%). The chain links TRBV6-5 to TRBJ1-2; a weak D match, TRBD1 (6 bases). Trimming removed 2 bases from V and 10 bases from J, with 11 bases in between. Germline CDR1 is MNHEY and CDR2 is SVGAGI. This CDR3 is 12 amino acids long. CDR3 coding DNA: TGTGCCAGCAGTTACGCAGGGGCGGTCTACACCTTC. This translates into CASSYAGAVYTF.

The CDR3 DNA reads as TGCAGCGTGACCCCTCGGGAGTTCACTGAAGCTTTCTTT. This sequence encodes CSVTPREFTEAFF. The chain couples TRBV29-1 to TRBJ1-1, with D unresolved. Between the trimmed V and J ends, which lost 6 bases and 4 bases, there was a span of 15 bases. The CDR3 totals 13 residues. Per the germline V gene, CDR1 is SQVTM and CDR2 is ANQGSEA.

This clone was seen just once. The chain couples TRBV6-5 to TRBJ2-7; D possibly corresponds to TRBD2 (6 bases). Germline assignment: CDR1 MNHEY and CDR2 SVGAGI. Trimming removed 6 bases at V and 2 bases at J, with 14 bases between. The CDR3 is made up of 14 amino acids. The CDR3 bases are TGTGCCAGCAGACACCAGCGGGTTACCTACGAGCAGTACTTC. Translating gives CASRHQRVTYEQYF.

In its sample, this clone was seen a few times. The chain joins TRBV5-1 to TRBJ2-7; D may be TRBD1 (6 bases). Germline V lookup: CDR1 SGHRS, CDR2 YFSETQ. The CDR3 is 13 residues long. Trimming shortened V by 1 base and J by 6 bases, and 11 bases separated the two germline ends. CDR3 protein: CASSLSRGIEQYF. The CDR3 nucleotides read TGCGCCAGCAGCTTGTCTAGGGGGATCGAGCAGTACTTC.